This T cell receptor beta chain was recorded in a study of blood T cell repertoires in COVID-19. Looking at the study overall: The United States, Italy and Spain were the sources of the acute and convalescent COVID-19 samples. T cells, B-cell-depleted T cells, or PBMCs supplied cDNA or gDNA.

Authors' analysis steps: Amplification of reference gene primers was used by the study to estimate nucleated cell counts. Method: immunoSEQ multiplex PCR; TCRdb's copy keeps in-frame clones and lacks some. The DNA was the basis for D and trimming; V, J and clone size are from that table. The table includes approximately 66,000 clones, under 90% detected once. The germline gives CDR1 SEHNR, CDR2 FQNEAQ (reference sequence). V was pared by 5 bases and J by 8 bases, with 12 bases between. The CDR3 has 12 amino acids. This chain joins TRBV7-9 and TRBJ1-2, with a weak D call TRBD1 (5 bases). Material for sequencing was peripheral blood. The TCR originated in a man in his 60s with acute or convalescent COVID-19. In DNA form, the CDR3 reads TGTGCCAGCAGCCTCTCGACAGTCGGCTACACCTTC. Amino acid sequence: CASSLSTVGYTF.